Listed below are T cell receptor beta chains from one sample, sequenced in a study of OX40 agonist ivuxolimab in advanced cancers. Sequencing used immunoSEQ multiplex PCR; TCRdb keeps in-frame clones, though not all of them. This sample yields 20,000 to 30,000 clones, of which more than 75% are seen a single time; 20% to 30% belongs to the top ten. This sample comprised CD4+ or CD8+ T cells sorted from blood, obtained in a trial of the OX40 agonist ivuxolimab. Receptors were obtained from an adult with an advanced solid tumor such as melanoma, head and neck, liver or kidney cancer. Both conserved end residues are part of each CDR3.

CDR3aa: CASMPSESIVYGYTF; j_gene: TRBJ1-2; v_gene: TRBV2
CDR3aa: CASTLGEVNTDTQYF; j_gene: TRBJ2-3; v_gene: TRBV9
CDR3aa: CASSPGQPTTYEQYF; j_gene: TRBJ2-7; v_gene: TRBV27
CDR3aa: CASSPGTTIEAFF; j_gene: TRBJ1-1; v_gene: TRBV6-5
CDR3aa: CASSLYSTSSPIEQYF; j_gene: TRBJ2-7; v_gene: TRBV27
CDR3aa: CASSQGEYEQYF; j_gene: TRBJ2-7; v_gene: TRBV4-1
CDR3aa: CASSPGVGETQYF; j_gene: TRBJ2-5; v_gene: TRBV28
CDR3aa: CASSPGGNGYTF; j_gene: TRBJ1-2; v_gene: TRBV14
CDR3aa: CASRFGLYTQYF; j_gene: TRBJ2-3; v_gene: TRBV27
CDR3aa: CAWSIAGNSPLHF; j_gene: TRBJ1-6; v_gene: TRBV30
CDR3aa: CASSFGANTGELFF; j_gene: TRBJ2-2; v_gene: TRBV11-2
CDR3aa: CASSVDGASGGNTGELFF; j_gene: TRBJ2-2; v_gene: TRBV9
CDR3aa: CASSLSWGDDNQPQHF; j_gene: TRBJ1-5; v_gene: TRBV27